This T cell receptor (beta chain) emerged from a study of CD8 T cells in Susac syndrome. V was clipped by 4 bases and J by 5 bases, with 11 bases between them. Germline CDR1 is KGHSH and CDR2 is LQKENI. CDR3 length: 13 amino acids. CD8+ and CD4+ T cells from blood underwent TCR beta sequencing. Under recently defined diagnostic criteria, the patients with Susac syndrome qualified as having definite or probable disease. Reverse transcription of about 0.5 to 1 ug RNA used random hexamers. Amplification of TCR beta CDR3 across 54 Vbeta and 13 Jbeta was performed with immunoSEQ multiplex PCR. TCRdb re-called the immunoSEQ multiplex PCR reads through MiXCR, storing one row per CDR3 protein. The profile shows over 150,000 distinct CDR3 sequences, just under 95% of them singletons.

The clonotype comes from a human donor with Susac syndrome. The V call is TRBV18, the J call TRBJ2-5, with D unclear. The source material was CD4+ T cells from PBMCs. The CDR3 nucleotides are TGTGCCAGCTCACGGTCAGGAGAGGAGACCCAGTACTTC. As protein: CASSRSGEETQYF.